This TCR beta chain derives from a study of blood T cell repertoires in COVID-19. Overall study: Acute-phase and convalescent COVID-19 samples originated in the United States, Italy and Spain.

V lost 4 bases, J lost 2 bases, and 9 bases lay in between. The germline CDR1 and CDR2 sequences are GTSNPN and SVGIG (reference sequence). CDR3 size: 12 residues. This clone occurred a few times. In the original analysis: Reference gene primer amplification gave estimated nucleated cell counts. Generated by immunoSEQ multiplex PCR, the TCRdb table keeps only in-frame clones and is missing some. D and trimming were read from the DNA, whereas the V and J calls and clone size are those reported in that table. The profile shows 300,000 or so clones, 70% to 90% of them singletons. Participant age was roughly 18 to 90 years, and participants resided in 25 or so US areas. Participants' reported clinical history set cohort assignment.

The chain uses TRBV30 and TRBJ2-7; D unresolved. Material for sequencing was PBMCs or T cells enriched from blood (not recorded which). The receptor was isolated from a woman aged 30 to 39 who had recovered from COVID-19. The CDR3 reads CAWTTDTYEQYF. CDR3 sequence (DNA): TGTGCCTGGACCACAGACACCTACGAGCAGTACTTC.